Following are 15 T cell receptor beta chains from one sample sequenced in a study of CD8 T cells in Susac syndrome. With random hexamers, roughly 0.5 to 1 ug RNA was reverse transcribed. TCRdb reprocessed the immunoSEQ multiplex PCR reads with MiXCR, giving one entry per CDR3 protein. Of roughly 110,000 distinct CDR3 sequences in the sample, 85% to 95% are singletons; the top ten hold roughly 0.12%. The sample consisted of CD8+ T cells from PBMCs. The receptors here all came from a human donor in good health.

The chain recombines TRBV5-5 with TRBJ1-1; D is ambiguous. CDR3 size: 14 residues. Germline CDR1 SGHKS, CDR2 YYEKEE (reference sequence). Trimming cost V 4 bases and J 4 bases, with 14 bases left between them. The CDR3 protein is CASSLDGVGTEAFF. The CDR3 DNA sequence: TGTGCCAGCAGCCTGGATGGGGTTGGCACTGAAGCTTTCTTT.

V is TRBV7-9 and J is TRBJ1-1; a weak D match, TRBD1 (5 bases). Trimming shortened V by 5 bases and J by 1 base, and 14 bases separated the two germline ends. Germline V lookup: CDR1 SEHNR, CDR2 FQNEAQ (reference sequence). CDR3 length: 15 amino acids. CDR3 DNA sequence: TGTGCCAGCAGCGCACCGGGACCTGAGAACACTGAAGCTTTCTTT. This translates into CASSAPGPENTEAFF.

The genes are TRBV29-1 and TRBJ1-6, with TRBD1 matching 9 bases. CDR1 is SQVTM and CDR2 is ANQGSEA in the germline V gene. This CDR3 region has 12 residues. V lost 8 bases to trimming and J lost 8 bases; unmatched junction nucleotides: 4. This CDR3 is CSTRTGDSPLHF. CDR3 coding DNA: TGCAGCACGAGGACAGGGGATTCACCCCTCCACTTT.

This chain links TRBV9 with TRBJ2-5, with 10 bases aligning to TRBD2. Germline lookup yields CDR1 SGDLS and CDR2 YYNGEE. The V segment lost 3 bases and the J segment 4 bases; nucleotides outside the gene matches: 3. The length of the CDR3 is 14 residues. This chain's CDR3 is CASSARLAGETQYF. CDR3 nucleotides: TGTGCCAGCAGCGCCCGACTAGCGGGAGAGACCCAGTACTTC.

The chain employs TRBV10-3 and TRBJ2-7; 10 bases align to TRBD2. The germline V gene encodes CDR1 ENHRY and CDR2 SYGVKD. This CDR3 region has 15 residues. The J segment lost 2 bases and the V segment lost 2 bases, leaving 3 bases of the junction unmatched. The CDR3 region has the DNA TGTGCCATCAGTGAGACCCTAGCGGGAGCCTACGAGCAGTACTTC. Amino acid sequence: CAISETLAGAYEQYF.

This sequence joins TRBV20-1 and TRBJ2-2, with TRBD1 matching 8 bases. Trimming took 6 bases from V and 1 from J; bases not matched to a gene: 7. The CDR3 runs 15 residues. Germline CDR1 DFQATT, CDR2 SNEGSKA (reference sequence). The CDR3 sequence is CSATDRAENTGELFF. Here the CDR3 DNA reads TGCAGTGCCACGGACAGGGCGGAGAACACCGGGGAGCTGTTTTTT.

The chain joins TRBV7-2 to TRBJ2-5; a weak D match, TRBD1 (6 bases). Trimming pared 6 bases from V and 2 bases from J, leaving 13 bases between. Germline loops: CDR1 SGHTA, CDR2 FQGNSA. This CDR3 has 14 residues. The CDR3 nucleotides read TGTGCCAGCAGAAGACAGGCAGGTCAAGAGACCCAGTACTTC. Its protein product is CASRRQAGQETQYF.

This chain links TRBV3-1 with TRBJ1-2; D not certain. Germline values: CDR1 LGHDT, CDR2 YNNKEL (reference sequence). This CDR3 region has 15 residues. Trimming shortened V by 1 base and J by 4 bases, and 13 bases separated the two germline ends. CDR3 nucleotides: TGTGCCAGCAGCCAAGGATTACAGACTTCCTATGGCTACACCTTC. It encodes CASSQGLQTSYGYTF. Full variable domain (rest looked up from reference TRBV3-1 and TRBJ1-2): DTAVSQTPKYLVTQMGNDKSIKCEQNLGHDTMYWYKQDSKKFLKIMFSYNNKELIINETVPNRFSPKSPDKAHLNLHINSLELGDSAVYFCASSQGLQTSYGYTFGSGTRLTVV.

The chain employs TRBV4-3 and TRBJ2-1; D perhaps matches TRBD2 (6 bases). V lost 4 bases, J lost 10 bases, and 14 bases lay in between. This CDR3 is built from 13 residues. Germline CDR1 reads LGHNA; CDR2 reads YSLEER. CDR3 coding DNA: TGCGCCAGCAGCCGCCGGGGGAGTAACGAGCAGTTCTTC. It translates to CASSRRGSNEQFF.

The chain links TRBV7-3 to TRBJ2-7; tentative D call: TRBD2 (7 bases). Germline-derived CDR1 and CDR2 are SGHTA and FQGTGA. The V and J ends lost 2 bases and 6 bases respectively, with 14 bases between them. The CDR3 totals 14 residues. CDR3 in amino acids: CASSLGGGGSEQYF. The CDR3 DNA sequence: TGTGCCAGCAGCTTAGGGGGCGGGGGATCCGAGCAGTACTTC. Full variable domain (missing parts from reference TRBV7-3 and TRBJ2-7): GAGVSQTPSNKVTEKGKYVELRCDPISGHTALYWYRQSLGQGPEFLIYFQGTGAADDSGLPNDRFFAVRPEGSVSTLKIQRTERGDSAVYLCASSLGGGGSEQYFGPGTRLTVT.

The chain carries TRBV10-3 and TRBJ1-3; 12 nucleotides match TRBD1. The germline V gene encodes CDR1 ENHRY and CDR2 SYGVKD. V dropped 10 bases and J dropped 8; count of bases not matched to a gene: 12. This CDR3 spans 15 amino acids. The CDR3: CATVPGQGAAYTIYF. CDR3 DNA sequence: TGTGCCACCGTCCCGGGACAGGGGGCGGCGTACACCATATATTTT.

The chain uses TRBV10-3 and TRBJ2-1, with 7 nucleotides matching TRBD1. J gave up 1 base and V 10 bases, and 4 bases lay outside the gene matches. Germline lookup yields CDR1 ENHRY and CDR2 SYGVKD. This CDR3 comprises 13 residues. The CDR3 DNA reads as TGTGCCACTGGGACAGTATCCTACAATGAGCAGTTCTTC. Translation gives CATGTVSYNEQFF.

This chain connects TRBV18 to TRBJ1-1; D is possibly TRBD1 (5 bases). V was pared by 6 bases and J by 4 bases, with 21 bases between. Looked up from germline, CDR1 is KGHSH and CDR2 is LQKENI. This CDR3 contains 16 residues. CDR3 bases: TGTGCCAGCTCCCCGAATACCGGGGGTTTTGGCACTGAAGCTTTCTTT. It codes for CASSPNTGGFGTEAFF.

CDR3 sequence: CASSPQRDSYEQYF. Written as DNA, the CDR3 is TGTGCCAGCAGCCCCCAGCGGGACTCCTACGAGCAGTACTTC. This rearrangement joins TRBV7-3 to TRBJ2-7, with 7 positions matching TRBD2. V was clipped by 5 bases and J by 0 bases; unmatched bases: 4. The CDR3 has 14 amino acids. Germline lookup yields CDR1 SGHTA and CDR2 FQGTGA.

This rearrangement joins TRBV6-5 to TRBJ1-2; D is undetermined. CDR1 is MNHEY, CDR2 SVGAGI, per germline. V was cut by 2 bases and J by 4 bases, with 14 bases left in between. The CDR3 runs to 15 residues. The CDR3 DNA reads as TGTGCCAGCAGTTACGCCCCGGGGAGAGGCTATGGCTACACCTTC. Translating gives CASSYAPGRGYGYTF.